This T cell receptor beta chain emerged from a study of blood T cells in healthy people across ages. Study findings and constraints: Donor CMV status, an unknown factor, possibly confounded changes in expanded clonotypes.

Together with a sample-barcoded 5' primer, a J-beta primer mix was included in a second PCR lasting roughly 6 to 12 cycles. Each CDR3 protein gets one entry after TCRdb re-called the 5' RACE reads with MiXCR. The table includes around 1,600,000 distinct CDR3 sequences, roughly 43% detected once. This clonotype was counted only a few times. Its cognate antigen is unknown. Trimming took off 3 bases at V and 0 bases at J, with 9 bases between the two ends. CDR3 size: 15 residues. CDR1 is MGHRA, CDR2 YSYEKL, per germline. This clonotype was sampled from a woman under 30 in good health. The chain has TRBV4-1 and TRBJ1-5, with D possibly being TRBD1 (6 bases). Specimen: blood. The CDR3 loop is CASSQHRDSNQPQHF. DNA of the CDR3: TGCGCCAGCAGCCAGCACAGGGATAGCAATCAGCCCCAGCATTTT.